Below, one TCR beta chain is given with its context. Germline loops: CDR1 LGHNA, CDR2 YNFKEQ. The V end was cut by 0 bases, the J end by 2 bases, with 13 bases between. This CDR3 region has 16 residues. The data belong to a study of Graves' ophthalmopathy and Graves' hyperthyroidism. Turning to the study itself: No treatment had been given when peripheral blood was collected at initial diagnosis.

RNA transcripts were the template, and TCR beta CDR3 regions were amplified from them. First-round RT-PCR with HTBI primers preceded a second-round multiplex PCR. TCRdb independently ran MiXCR on the multiplex PCR reads; one entry per CDR3 protein. The sample carries approximately 700,000 distinct CDR3 sequences, roughly 40% recorded once. V gene TRBV4-2 combines with J gene TRBJ1-2, with D perhaps TRBD1 (6 bases). Sequenced: peripheral blood. This TCR came from an adult man with Graves' ophthalmopathy. CDR3 residues: CASSQDIRGRNYGYTF. For the CDR3, the DNA is TGTGCCAGCAGCCAAGATATCAGGGGACGGAACTATGGCTACACCTTC.